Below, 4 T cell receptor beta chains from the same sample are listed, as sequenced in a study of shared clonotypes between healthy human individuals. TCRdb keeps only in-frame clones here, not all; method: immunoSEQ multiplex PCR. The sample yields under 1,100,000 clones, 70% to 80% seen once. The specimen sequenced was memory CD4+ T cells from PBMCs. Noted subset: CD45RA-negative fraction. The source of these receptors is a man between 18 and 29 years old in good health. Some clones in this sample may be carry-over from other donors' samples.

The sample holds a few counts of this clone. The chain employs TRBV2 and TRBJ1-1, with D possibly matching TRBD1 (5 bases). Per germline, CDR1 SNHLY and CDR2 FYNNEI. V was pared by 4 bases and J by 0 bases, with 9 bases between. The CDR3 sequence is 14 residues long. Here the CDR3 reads CASSVEGLNTEAFF. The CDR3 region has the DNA TGTGCCAGCAGTGTTGAGGGACTGAACACTGAAGCTTTCTTT.

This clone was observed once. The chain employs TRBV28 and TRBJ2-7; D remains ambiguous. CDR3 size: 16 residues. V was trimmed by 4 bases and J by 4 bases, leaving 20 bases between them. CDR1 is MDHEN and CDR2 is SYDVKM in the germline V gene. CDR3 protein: CASSSRFRPVSYEQYF. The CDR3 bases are TGTGCCAGCAGTTCCCGGTTTAGGCCTGTGTCTTACGAGCAGTACTTC. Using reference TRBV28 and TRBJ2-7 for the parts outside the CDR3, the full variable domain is DVKVTQSSRYLVKRTGEKVFLECVQDMDHENMFWYRQDPGLGLRLIYFSYDVKMKEKGDIPEGYSVSREKKERFSLILESASTNQTSMYLCASSSRFRPVSYEQYFGPGTRLTVT.

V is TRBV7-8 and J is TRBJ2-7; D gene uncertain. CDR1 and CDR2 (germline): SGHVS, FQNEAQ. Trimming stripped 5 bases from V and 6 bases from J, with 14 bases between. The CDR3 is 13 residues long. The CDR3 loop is CASSPNPWAEQYF. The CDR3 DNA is TGTGCCAGCAGCCCCAACCCCTGGGCCGAGCAGTACTTC.

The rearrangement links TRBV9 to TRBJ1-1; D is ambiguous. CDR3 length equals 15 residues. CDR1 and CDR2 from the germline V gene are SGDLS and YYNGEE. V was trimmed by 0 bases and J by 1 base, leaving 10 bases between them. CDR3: CASSVAPMGNTEAFF. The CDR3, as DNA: TGTGCCAGCAGCGTAGCGCCAATGGGGAACACTGAAGCTTTCTTT.